This T cell receptor (beta chain) was sequenced in a study of CD8 T cells in ankylosing spondylitis. Whole-study findings and limits: The authors found the disease-linked clones to be CD8+ and relatively rare in peripheral blood. In reactive arthritis synovial fluid and blood, some motif variants had been reported before. What seemed typical of ankylosing spondylitis blood was a TCR beta motif built from several highly homologous variants.

The CDR3 is 14 amino acids. V was pared by 7 bases and J by 9 bases, with 10 bases of the junction left unmatched. The germline gives CDR1 MDHEN, CDR2 SYDVKM. Library preparation for TCR beta used quantitative 5'-RACE with molecular barcodes. TCRdb used MiXCR to reprocess the 5' RACE reads, holding one entry per CDR3 protein. The sample includes around 890,000 distinct CDR3 sequences, about 10% seen only once; the top ten take under 0.6%. With regard to this clonotype: Its cognate antigen is unknown.

The origin of this receptor is a male donor with ankylosing spondylitis. The chain links TRBV28 to TRBJ2-1, with TRBD2 matching over 9 bases. The sample consisted of blood, either unsorted or a sorted T cell fraction (not recorded which). The CDR3, as DNA: TGTGCCAGCACTGTAGCGGGAGAGTGGACTGAGCAGTTCTTC. This translates into CASTVAGEWTEQFF. The variable domain in full, with the rest retrieved from reference TRBV28 and TRBJ2-1, is DVKVTQSSRYLVKRTGEKVFLECVQDMDHENMFWYRQDPGLGLRLIYFSYDVKMKEKGDIPEGYSVSREKKERFSLILESASTNQTSMYLCASTVAGEWTEQFFGPGTRLTVL.